Detailed here is one TCR beta chain. This sample was taken from a study of blood T cell repertoires in COVID-19. Overall study: The United States, Italy and Spain were the sources of the acute and convalescent COVID-19 samples. PBMCs, B-cell-depleted T cells, or T cells were the source of the cDNA or gDNA that made up the material.

Per the original data handling: Estimation of nucleated cell counts relied on the amplification of reference gene primers. Profiled with immunoSEQ multiplex PCR; TCRdb holds only in-frame clones, not every one. For V, J and clone size, that table is used; D and trimming come from the DNA. The sample lists 200,000 to 300,000 clones; 70% to 90% were seen once. Trimming took off 4 bases at V and 4 bases at J, with 13 bases between the two ends. The CDR3 covers 14 residues. Germline loops: CDR1 MNHEY, CDR2 SVGAGI. Sequenced: peripheral blood. The source of this sequence is a young man with active or convalescent COVID-19. The V gene is TRBV6-5, the J gene TRBJ1-2; a possible D gene is TRBD1 (6 bases). The CDR3 sequence is CASSSRGLLYGYTF. Here the CDR3 DNA reads TGTGCCAGCAGTTCGCGGGGGCTGCTCTATGGCTACACCTTC.